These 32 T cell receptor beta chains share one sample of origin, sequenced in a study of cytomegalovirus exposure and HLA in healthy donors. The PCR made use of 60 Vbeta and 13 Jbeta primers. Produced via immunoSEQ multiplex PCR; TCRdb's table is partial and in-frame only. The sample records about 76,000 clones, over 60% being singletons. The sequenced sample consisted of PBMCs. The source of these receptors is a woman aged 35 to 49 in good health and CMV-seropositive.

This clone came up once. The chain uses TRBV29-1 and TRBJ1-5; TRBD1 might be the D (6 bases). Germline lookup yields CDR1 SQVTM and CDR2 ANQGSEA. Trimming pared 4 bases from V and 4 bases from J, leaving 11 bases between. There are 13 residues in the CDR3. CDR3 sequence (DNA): TGCAGCGTTGCTTCGGACAGAAATCAGCCCCAGCATTTT. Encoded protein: CSVASDRNQPQHF.

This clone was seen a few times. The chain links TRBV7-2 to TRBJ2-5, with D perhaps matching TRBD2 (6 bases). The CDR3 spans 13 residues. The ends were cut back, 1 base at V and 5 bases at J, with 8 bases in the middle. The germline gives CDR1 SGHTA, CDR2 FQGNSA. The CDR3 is CASSLVLAETQYF. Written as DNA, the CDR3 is TGTGCCAGCAGCTTAGTACTAGCCGAGACCCAGTACTTC. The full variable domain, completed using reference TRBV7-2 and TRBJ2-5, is GAGVSQSPSNKVTEKGKDVELRCDPISGHTALYWYRQSLGQGLEFLIYFQGNSAPDKSGLPSDRFSAERTGGSVSTLTIQRTQQEDSAVYLCASSLVLAETQYFGPGTRLLVL.

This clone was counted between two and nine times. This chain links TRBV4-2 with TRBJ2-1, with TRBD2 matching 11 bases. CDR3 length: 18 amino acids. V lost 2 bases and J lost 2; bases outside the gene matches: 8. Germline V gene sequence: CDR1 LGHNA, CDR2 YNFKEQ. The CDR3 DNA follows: TGTGCCAGCAGCCAAAGAGTACAGACTAGCGGGACCTACAATGAGCAGTTCTTC. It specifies CASSQRVQTSGTYNEQFF.

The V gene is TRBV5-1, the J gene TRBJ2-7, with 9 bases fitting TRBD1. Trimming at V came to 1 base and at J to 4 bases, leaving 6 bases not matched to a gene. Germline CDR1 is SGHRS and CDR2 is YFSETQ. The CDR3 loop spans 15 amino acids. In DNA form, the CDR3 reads TGCGCCAGCAGCTTGATCGGGACAGGGCAATACGAGCAGTACTTC. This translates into CASSLIGTGQYEQYF. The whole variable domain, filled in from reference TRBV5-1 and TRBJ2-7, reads KAGVTQTPRYLIKTRGQQVTLSCSPISGHRSVSWYQQTPGQGLQFLFEYFSETQRNKGNFPGRFSGRQFSNSRSEMNVSTLELGDSALYLCASSLIGTGQYEQYFGPGTRLTVT.

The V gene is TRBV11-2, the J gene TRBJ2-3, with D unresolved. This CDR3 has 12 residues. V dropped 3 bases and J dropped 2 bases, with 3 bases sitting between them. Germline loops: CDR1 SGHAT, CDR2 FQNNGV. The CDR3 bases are TGTGCCAGCAGCTTCTACACAGATACGCAGTATTTT. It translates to CASSFYTDTQYF.

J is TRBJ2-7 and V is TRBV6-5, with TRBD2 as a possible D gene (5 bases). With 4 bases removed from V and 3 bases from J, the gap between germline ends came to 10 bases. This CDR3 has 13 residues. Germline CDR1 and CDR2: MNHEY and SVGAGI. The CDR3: CASSSSGNYEQYF. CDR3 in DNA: TGTGCCAGCAGTTCCAGCGGAAACTACGAGCAGTACTTC.

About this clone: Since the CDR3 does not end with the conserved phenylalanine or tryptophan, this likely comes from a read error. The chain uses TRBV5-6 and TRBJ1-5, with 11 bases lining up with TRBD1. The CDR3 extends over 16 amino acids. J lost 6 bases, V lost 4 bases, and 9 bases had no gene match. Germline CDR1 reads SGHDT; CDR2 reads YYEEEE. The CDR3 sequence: CASSNFADRGLQPQHV. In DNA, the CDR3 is TGTGCCAGCAGCAATTTCGCGGACAGGGGGCTTCAGCCCCAGCATGTT.

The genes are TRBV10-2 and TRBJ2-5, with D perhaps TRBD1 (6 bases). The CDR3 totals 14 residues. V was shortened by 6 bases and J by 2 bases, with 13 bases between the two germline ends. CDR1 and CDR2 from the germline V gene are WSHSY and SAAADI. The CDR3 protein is CASSLGQKQETQYF. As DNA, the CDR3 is TGCGCCAGCAGCCTCGGACAGAAACAAGAGACCCAGTACTTC.

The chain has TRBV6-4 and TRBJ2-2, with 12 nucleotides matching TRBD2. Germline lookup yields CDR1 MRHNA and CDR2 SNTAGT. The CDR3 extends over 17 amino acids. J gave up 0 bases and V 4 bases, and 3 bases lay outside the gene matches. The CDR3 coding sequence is TGTGCCAGCAGTGTCCTAGCGGGGGGGCCGAACACCGGGGAGCTGTTTTTT. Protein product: CASSVLAGGPNTGELFF.

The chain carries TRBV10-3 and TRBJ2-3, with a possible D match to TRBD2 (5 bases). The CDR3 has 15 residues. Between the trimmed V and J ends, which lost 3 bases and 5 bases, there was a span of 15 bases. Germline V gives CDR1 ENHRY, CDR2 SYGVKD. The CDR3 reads CAISDGRGRGDTQYF. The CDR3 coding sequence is TGTGCCATCAGTGACGGAAGAGGGAGAGGAGATACGCAGTATTTT.

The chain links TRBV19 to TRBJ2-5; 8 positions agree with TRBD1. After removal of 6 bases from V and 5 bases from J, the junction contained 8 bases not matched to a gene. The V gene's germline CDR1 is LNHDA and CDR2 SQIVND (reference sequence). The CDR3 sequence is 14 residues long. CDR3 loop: CASSTDRGQETQYF. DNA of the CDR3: TGTGCCAGTAGCACCGACAGGGGTCAGGAGACCCAGTACTTC.

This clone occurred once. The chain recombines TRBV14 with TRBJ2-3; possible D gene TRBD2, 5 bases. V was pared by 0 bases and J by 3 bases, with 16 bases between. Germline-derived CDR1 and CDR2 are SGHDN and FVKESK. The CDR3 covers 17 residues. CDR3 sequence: CASSQDQEGRWTDTQYF. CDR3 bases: TGTGCCAGCAGCCAAGATCAGGAAGGGAGATGGACAGATACGCAGTATTTT.

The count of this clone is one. The CDR3 protein is CASSQEYRGNSPLHF. In DNA form, the CDR3 reads TGCGCCAGCAGCCAAGAATACAGGGGAAATTCACCCCTCCACTTT. The chain is built from TRBV4-1 and TRBJ1-6; 7 bases are a match to TRBD1. Germline V gives CDR1 MGHRA, CDR2 YSYEKL. CDR3 length equals 15 residues. V lost 0 bases, J lost 7 bases, and 3 bases stayed unmatched.

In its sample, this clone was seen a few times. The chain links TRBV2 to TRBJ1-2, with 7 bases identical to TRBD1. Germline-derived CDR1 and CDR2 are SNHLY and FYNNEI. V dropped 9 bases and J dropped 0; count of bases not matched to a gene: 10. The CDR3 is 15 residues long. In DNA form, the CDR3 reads TGTGCCAGTCGGACAGGACCGCCCCCTAACTATGGCTACACCTTC. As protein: CASRTGPPPNYGYTF.

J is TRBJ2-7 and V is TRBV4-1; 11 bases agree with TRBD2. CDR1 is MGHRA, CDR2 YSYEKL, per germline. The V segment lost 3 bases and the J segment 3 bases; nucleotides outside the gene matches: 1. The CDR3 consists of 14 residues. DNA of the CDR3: TGCGCCAGCAGCCATACTAGCGGGGGCTACGAGCAGTACTTC. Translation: CASSHTSGGYEQYF.

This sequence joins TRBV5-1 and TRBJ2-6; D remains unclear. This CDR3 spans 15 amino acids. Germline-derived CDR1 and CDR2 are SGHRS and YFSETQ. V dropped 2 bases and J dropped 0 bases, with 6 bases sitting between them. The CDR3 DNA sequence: TGCGCCAGCAGCTTTGAGAGCTCTGGGGCCAACGTCCTGACTTTC. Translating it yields CASSFESSGANVLTF.

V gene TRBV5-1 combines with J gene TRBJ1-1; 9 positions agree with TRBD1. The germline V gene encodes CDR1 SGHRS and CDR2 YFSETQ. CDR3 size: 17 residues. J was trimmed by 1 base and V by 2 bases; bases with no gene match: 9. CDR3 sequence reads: CASSFRRPGQGNTEAFF. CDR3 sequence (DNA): TGCGCCAGCAGCTTTCGTAGGCCGGGACAGGGGAACACTGAAGCTTTCTTT.

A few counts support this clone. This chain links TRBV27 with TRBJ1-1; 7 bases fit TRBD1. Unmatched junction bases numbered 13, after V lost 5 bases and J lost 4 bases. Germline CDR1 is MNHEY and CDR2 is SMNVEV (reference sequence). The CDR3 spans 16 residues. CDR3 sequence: CASSPYPDRVSTEAFF. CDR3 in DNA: TGTGCCAGCAGTCCCTACCCTGACAGGGTTAGCACTGAAGCTTTCTTT.

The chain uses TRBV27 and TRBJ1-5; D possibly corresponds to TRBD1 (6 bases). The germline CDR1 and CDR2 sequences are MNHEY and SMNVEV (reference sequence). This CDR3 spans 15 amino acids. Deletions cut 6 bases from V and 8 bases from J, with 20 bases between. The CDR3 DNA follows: TGTGCCAGCAGGAGTCTCACAGGGAAGGTCAAGCCCCAGCATTTT. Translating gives CASRSLTGKVKPQHF.

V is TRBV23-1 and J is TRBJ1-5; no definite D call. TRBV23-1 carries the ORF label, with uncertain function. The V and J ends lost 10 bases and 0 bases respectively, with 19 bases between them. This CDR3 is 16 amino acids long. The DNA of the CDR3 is TGCGCCACCCAGACTGGGGAGGTACGTAGCAATCAGCCCCAGCATTTT. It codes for CATQTGEVRSNQPQHF.

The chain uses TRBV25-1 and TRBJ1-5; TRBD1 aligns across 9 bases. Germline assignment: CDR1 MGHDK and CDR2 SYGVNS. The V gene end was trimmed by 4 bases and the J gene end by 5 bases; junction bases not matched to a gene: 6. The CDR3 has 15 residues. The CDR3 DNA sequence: TGTGCCAGCAGTGGGGACAGGGAGGGGGATCAGCCCCAGCATTTT. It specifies CASSGDREGDQPQHF.

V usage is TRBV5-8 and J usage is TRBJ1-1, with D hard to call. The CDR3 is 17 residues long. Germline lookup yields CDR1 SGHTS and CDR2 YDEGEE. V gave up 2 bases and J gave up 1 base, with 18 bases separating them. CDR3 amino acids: CASSLGSVLGRNTEAFF. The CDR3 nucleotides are TGTGCCAGCAGCTTAGGATCCGTCTTGGGGAGGAACACTGAAGCTTTCTTT.

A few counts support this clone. This CDR3 reads CAWRVAGRETQYF. DNA of the CDR3: TGTGCCTGGAGAGTAGCGGGTAGAGAGACCCAGTACTTC. The chain employs TRBV30 and TRBJ2-5; 7 bases fit TRBD2. CDR3 length: 13 residues. V lost 3 bases to trimming and J lost 4 bases; unmatched junction nucleotides: 5. Germline CDR1 and CDR2: GTSNPN and SVGIG (reference sequence).

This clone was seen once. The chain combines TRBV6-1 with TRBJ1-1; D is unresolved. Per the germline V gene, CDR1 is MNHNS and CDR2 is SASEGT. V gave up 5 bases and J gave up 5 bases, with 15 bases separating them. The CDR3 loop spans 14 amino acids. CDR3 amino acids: CASSQLGRLTEAFF. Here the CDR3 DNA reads TGTGCCAGCAGTCAATTAGGGAGATTGACTGAAGCTTTCTTT.

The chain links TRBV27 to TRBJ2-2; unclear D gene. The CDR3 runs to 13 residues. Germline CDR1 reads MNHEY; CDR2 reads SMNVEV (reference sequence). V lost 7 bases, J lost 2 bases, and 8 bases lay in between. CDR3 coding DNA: TGTGCCAGCAACGGGTTTAACACCGGGGAGCTGTTTTTT. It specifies CASNGFNTGELFF.

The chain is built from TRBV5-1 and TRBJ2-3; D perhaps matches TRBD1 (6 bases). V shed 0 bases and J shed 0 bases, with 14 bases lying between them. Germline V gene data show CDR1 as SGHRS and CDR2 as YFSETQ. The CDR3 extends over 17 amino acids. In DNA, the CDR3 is TGCGCCAGCAGCTTGGGAATGGTGGGGGCCAGCACAGATACGCAGTATTTT. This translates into CASSLGMVGASTDTQYF.

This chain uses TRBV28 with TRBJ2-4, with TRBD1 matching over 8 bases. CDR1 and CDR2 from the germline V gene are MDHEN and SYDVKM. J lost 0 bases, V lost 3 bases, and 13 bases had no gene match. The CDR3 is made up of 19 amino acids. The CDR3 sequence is CASSFRPGQATLAKNIQYF. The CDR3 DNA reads TGTGCCAGCAGTTTCCGACCGGGACAGGCAACACTAGCCAAAAACATTCAGTACTTC.

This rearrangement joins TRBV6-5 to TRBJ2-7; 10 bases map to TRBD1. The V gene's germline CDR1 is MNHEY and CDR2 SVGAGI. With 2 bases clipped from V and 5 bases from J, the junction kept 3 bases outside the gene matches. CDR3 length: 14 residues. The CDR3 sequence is CASSYRDRGHEQYF. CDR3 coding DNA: TGTGCCAGCAGTTACCGGGACAGGGGTCACGAGCAGTACTTC.

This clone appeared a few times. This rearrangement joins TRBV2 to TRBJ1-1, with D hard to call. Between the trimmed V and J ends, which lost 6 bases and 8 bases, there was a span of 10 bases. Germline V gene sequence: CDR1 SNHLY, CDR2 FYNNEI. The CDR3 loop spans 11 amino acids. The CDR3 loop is CASRHEGEAFF. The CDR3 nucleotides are TGTGCCAGCAGACACGAGGGCGAAGCTTTCTTT.

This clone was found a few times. The CDR3 region is CASSQAGRGSGANVLTF. The CDR3 region has the DNA TGCGCCAGCAGCCAAGCAGGACGGGGCTCTGGGGCCAACGTCCTGACTTTC. This chain uses TRBV4-3 with TRBJ2-6, with D perhaps matching TRBD2 (5 bases). Germline V CDR1 and CDR2: LGHNA, YSLEER. The CDR3 runs 17 residues. Between the trimmed V and J ends, which lost 1 base and 0 bases, there was a span of 10 bases.

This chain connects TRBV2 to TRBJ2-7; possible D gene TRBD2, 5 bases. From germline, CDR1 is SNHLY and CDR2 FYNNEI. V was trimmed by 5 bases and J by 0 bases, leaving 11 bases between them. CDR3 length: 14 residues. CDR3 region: CASSLGESSYEQYF. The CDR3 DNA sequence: TGTGCCAGCAGTCTCGGGGAGAGCTCCTACGAGCAGTACTTC.

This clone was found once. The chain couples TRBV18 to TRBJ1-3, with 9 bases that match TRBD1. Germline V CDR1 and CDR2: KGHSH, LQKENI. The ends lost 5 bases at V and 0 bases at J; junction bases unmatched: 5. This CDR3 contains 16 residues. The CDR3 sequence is CASSTNRGRSGNTIYF. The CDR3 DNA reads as TGTGCCAGCTCAACGAACAGGGGGCGCTCTGGAAACACCATATATTTT.